This T cell receptor beta chain was captured by sequencing in a study of read filtering for tumor transcriptome and immune sequencing. Germline V CDR1 and CDR2: SGHRS, YFSETQ. The CDR3 covers 14 residues. The germline V and J ends were trimmed by 2 bases and 3 bases, with 11 bases remaining between them. This clonotype was found many times. Molecular barcoded adaptors covering alpha/delta and beta/gamma chains were used on roughly 370 ng RNA. TCRdb reprocessed the reads via MiXCR and lists one record per CDR3 protein. The profile shows 57,000 or so distinct CDR3 sequences, roughly 19% of them singletons.

Sequences were obtained from a population of CD138-negative cells sorted from bone marrow. This receptor was identified in a donor at least 40 years old with multiple myeloma. V gene TRBV5-1 combines with J gene TRBJ2-5; D gene unclear. CDR3 residues: CASSLNWGKETQYF. The CDR3 DNA reads TGCGCCAGCAGCTTAAACTGGGGAAAAGAGACCCAGTACTTC. The entire variable domain, with the rest obtained from reference TRBV5-1 and TRBJ2-5, is as follows: KAGVTQTPRYLIKTRGQQVTLSCSPISGHRSVSWYQQTPGQGLQFLFEYFSETQRNKGNFPGRFSGRQFSNSRSEMNVSTLELGDSALYLCASSLNWGKETQYFGPGTRLLVL.